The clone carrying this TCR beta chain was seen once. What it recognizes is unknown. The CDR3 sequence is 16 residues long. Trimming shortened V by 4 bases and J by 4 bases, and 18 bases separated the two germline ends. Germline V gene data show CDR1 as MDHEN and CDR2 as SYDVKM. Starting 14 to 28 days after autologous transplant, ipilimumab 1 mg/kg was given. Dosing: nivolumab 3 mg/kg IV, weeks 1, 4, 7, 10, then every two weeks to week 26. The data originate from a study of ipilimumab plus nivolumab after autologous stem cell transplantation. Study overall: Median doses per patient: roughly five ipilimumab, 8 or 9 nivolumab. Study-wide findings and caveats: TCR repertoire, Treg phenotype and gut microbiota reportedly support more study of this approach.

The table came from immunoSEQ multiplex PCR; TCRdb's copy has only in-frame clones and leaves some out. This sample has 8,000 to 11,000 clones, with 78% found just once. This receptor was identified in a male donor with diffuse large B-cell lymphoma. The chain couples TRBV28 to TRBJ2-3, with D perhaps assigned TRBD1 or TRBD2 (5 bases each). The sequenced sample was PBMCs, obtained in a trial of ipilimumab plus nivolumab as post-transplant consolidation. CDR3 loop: CASSSQGRGRPDTQYF. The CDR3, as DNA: TGTGCCAGCAGTTCTCAGGGACGGGGCCGCCCAGATACGCAGTATTTT.